The clone carrying this TCR beta chain has a handful of counts. What it binds is not known. One end of the junction is discordant with germline, which a read error may explain. The CDR3 runs to 13 residues. Germline V gives CDR1 SGHKS, CDR2 YYEKEE (reference sequence). The data belong to a study of CD8 T cells in ankylosing spondylitis. MiXCR, run by TCRdb on the 5' RACE reads, gives a single entry per CDR3 protein. The table includes about 800,000 distinct CDR3 sequences, about 11% detected once. Points from the study as a whole: Disease-linked clones bore a CD8+ phenotype and were relatively rare in peripheral blood. One TCR beta motif, made up of roughly eight highly homologous variants, appeared characteristic of ankylosing spondylitis blood.

Sequencing was performed on blood, either unsorted or a sorted T cell fraction (not recorded which). The V and J genes are TRBV5-5 and TRBJ1-2; 9 bases line up with TRBD1. The TCR originated in a male donor with ankylosing spondylitis. Here the CDR3 reads CASSARDRAVFQF. DNA of the CDR3: TGTGCCAGCAGCGCCCGGGACAGGGCGGTATTCCAATTC.